This TCR beta chain derives from a study of cytomegalovirus exposure and HLA in healthy donors. General study points: In a later analysis, approximately 15,000 TCR beta sequences were associated with HLA alleles at 0.05 false discovery rate. Presence/absence analyses rested on an assumption that sequencing depth was roughly uniform across donors.

13 Jbeta primers and 60 Vbeta primers were used for the PCR. As originally analysed: Later work found roughly 80 million unique TCR beta chains, with about 10 million shared. Data came from immunoSEQ multiplex PCR; TCRdb stores just in-frame clones and leaves some out. The V and J calls and clone size are taken from that table; D and trimming were inferred from the DNA. The sample shows about 35,000 clones, 80% to 90% of them seen only once. With 3 bases removed from V and 6 bases from J, the gap between germline ends came to 17 bases. The CDR3 is 15 residues long. The germline V gene has CDR1 SGDLS and CDR2 YYNGEE. Details on this clone: The antigen remains unidentified.

The chain links TRBV9 to TRBJ2-3; tentatively, D is TRBD2 (6 bases). Source material: PBMCs. The source of this sequence is a woman aged 18-30 years in good health and CMV-seronegative. The CDR3, as DNA: TGTGCCAGCAGCGCCGGAGGGCTCCGGGGGGATACGCAGTATTTT. Residues: CASSAGGLRGDTQYF.